The entry below gives a single T cell receptor beta chain sequence along with its context. This sample is part of a study of identical twins. TCRdb recomputed calls from the 5' RACE reads with MiXCR, one row per CDR3 protein. The sample consists of 350,000 to 500,000 distinct CDR3 sequences, approximately 17% of them appearing once. This CDR3 is 14 amino acids long. Looked up from germline, CDR1 is KGHDR and CDR2 is SFDVKD. J lost 7 bases, V lost 12 bases, and 10 bases had no gene match. The sequencing input was naive T cells sorted from blood. This clonotype was obtained from a man aged 45-65 years in good health. This sequence joins TRBV24-1 and TRBJ2-1; 11 positions agree with TRBD2. CDR3 sequence (DNA): TGTGCCTGTTCGACTAGCGGGATGGGTAATGAGCAGTTCTTC. It specifies CACSTSGMGNEQFF.